Listed below are T cell receptor beta chains from one sample, sequenced in a study of blood T cells in healthy people across ages. Each CDR3 protein is one row after TCRdb ran MiXCR on the 5' RACE reads. Here the sample spans some 930,000 distinct CDR3 sequences, about 28% being singletons. The sample was also linked to a second study, of T cells of mothers and their children.

Material: blood. The receptors were sampled from a woman aged 40 to 50 in good health. CDR3s include the opening cysteine and the closing phenylalanine or tryptophan. D genes are given only for firm matches. Rows give clone size only sometimes, using once, few, many, or a class for an expanded clone.

v_gene	abundance	j_gene	d_gene	CDR3nt	CDR3aa
TRBV20-1	few	TRBJ2-3	-	TGCAGTGCTAGGGGGCCTATCCGATTGGGCACAGATACGCAGTATTTT	CSARGPIRLGTDTQYF
TRBV27	few	TRBJ1-1	-	TGTGCCAGCAGTTTATCTGGAAGCGGCCCCACTGAAGCTTTCTTT	CASSLSGSGPTEAFF
TRBV7-3	many	TRBJ2-3	TRBD2	TGTGCCAGCAGCTTAAGCGGGACTAGCAGGGATACGCAGTATTTT	CASSLSGTSRDTQYF
TRBV29-1	-	TRBJ2-2	TRBD1	TGCAGCGTTGAAGGGGCAGGGGGCATGCCCGGGGAGCTGTTTTTT	CSVEGAGGMPGELFF
TRBV28	many	TRBJ2-7	-	TGTGCCAGCAGGGTCTCGCACGCCTACGAGCAGTACTTC	CASRVSHAYEQYF
TRBV29-1	-	TRBJ2-7	TRBD1	TGCAGCGTCGACGACAGGGGGAGTTCCTACGAGCAGTACTTC	CSVDDRGSSYEQYF
TRBV3-1	-	TRBJ2-3	-	TGTGCCAGCAGCCATGCACCGGGACTCCACACAGATACGCAGTATTTT	CASSHAPGLHTDTQYF
TRBV20-1	-	TRBJ1-4	-	TGCAGTGCTAGAGAGCCGGCGGGGCCCAAACCTTTAAAACTGTTTTTT	CSAREPAGPKPLKLFF
TRBV12-3/TRBV12-4	many	TRBJ2-1	-	TGTGCCAGCAGCGCACGGACCACCTCGAATGAGCAGTTCTTC	CASSARTTSNEQFF
TRBV28	-	TRBJ1-2	TRBD1	TGTGCCAGCAGTTTATTCACAGGGGACTACACCTTC	CASSLFTGDYTF
TRBV6-5	-	TRBJ1-1	-	TGTGCCAGCAGTTACCAGGGAACGGGCTCCTTCGCTGAAGCTTTCTTT	CASSYQGTGSFAEAFF
TRBV6-5	-	TRBJ2-3	-	TGTGCCAGCACCAGCGCTCCCACAGATACGCAGTATTTT	CASTSAPTDTQYF
TRBV5-1	-	TRBJ1-1	-	TGCGCCAGGAGCTTGCCTCCCAGCACTGAAGCTTTCTTT	CARSLPPSTEAFF
TRBV28	-	TRBJ2-3	-	TGTGCCAGCAGTTCATTCTTCCACCCCCCCACAGATACGCAGTATTTT	CASSSFFHPPTDTQYF
TRBV4-2	-	TRBJ2-3	TRBD2	TGTGCCAGCAGCCAATCTCCTAGCGGGGGGTATAGCACAGATACGCAGTATTTT	CASSQSPSGGYSTDTQYF
TRBV29-1	few	TRBJ2-3	TRBD2	TGCAGCGTTGCTGGGGGGGGAGATACGCAGTATTTT	CSVAGGGDTQYF
TRBV3-1	-	TRBJ1-2	-	TGTGCCAGCAGCCAAGCAGGGACGGGGTATGGCTACACCTTC	CASSQAGTGYGYTF
TRBV7-6	few	TRBJ2-7	TRBD2	TGTGCCAGCAGCGGGACAGTTGCGGGGGGGACCTACGAGCAGTACTTC	CASSGTVAGGTYEQYF
TRBV4-3	-	TRBJ2-5	TRBD1	TGCGCCAGCAGCCAAGACACAGGGGTACAAGAGACCCAGTACTTC	CASSQDTGVQETQYF
TRBV29-1	few	TRBJ2-7	-	TGCAGCGTTGGACGGAGAAAGTACGAGCAGTACTTC	CSVGRRKYEQYF
TRBV2	many	TRBJ2-5	TRBD1	TGTGCCAGCAGTGACTCACAGGGGGCAGGGGAGACCCAGTACTTC	CASSDSQGAGETQYF
TRBV4-1	-	TRBJ2-2	-	TGCGCCAGCAGCCAGGGTAGCCCAGGGTGGACCGGGGAGCTGTTTTTT	CASSQGSPGWTGELFF
TRBV9	many	TRBJ1-2	-	TGTGCCAGCAGCCCTCCCGGGGACACTAACTATGGCTACACCTTC	CASSPPGDTNYGYTF
TRBV13	few	TRBJ1-6	-	TGTGCCAGCAGCCTAAAATTATTCAAGGGGCGCGATTCACCCCTCCACTTT	CASSLKLFKGRDSPLHF
TRBV7-2	-	TRBJ2-3	TRBD2	TGTGCCAGCAGCAAAAGGACTAGCGGGAATACAGATACGCAGTATTTT	CASSKRTSGNTDTQYF
TRBV9	few	TRBJ2-3	-	TGTGCCAGCAGCGTAGGAGCGACTGGGTACGTGGATACGCAGTATTTT	CASSVGATGYVDTQYF
TRBV20-1	few	TRBJ2-7	-	TGCAGTGCTAGAGATTCCATTTTGGGTCGAACAGGCAACGAGCAGTACTTC	CSARDSILGRTGNEQYF
TRBV20-1	-	TRBJ2-3	TRBD2	TGCAGTGCTCCACTAGCGGGGGTAGATACGCAGTATTTT	CSAPLAGVDTQYF
TRBV24-1	few	TRBJ2-1	-	TGTGCCACCAGTGATTTCGCCGTGACAGGGAGGAATGAGCAGTTCTTC	CATSDFAVTGRNEQFF
TRBV3-1	-	TRBJ1-2	TRBD1	TGTGCCAGCAGCCTTGGGGCCTGGACAGGGGGCAACTATGGCTACACCTTC	CASSLGAWTGGNYGYTF
TRBV5-1	-	TRBJ2-4	-	TGCGCCAGCAACTTGGGGGGAGAAAACATTCAGTACTTC	CASNLGGENIQYF